This T cell receptor beta chain was sequenced for a study of CD8 T cells in ankylosing spondylitis. This clonotype was detected ten times or more. Its antigen remains unknown. In germline, CDR1 is SNHLY, CDR2 FYNNEI. The CDR3 totals 14 residues. V was pared by 2 bases and J by 0 bases, with 7 bases between. Notes on the study in general: Reports of some motif variants in reactive arthritis synovial fluid and blood predate this one. There was a TCR beta motif, made of several highly homologous variants, that appeared characteristic of ankylosing spondylitis blood.

Molecular-barcoded quantitative 5'-RACE produced these TCR beta libraries. TCRdb re-derived calls from the 5' RACE reads in MiXCR, one entry per CDR3 protein. Altogether about 320,000 distinct CDR3 sequences are present, more than 9% being singletons, with the ten largest covering 9.1%. The sequenced sample consisted of blood, either unsorted or a sorted T cell fraction (not recorded which). This chain connects TRBV2 to TRBJ1-1; possibly TRBD1 for D (5 bases). The receptor comes from a female donor with ankylosing spondylitis or in good health (not recorded which). CDR3: CASSERGLNTEAFF. Here the CDR3 DNA reads TGTGCCAGCAGTGAAAGGGGCCTGAACACTGAAGCTTTCTTT.